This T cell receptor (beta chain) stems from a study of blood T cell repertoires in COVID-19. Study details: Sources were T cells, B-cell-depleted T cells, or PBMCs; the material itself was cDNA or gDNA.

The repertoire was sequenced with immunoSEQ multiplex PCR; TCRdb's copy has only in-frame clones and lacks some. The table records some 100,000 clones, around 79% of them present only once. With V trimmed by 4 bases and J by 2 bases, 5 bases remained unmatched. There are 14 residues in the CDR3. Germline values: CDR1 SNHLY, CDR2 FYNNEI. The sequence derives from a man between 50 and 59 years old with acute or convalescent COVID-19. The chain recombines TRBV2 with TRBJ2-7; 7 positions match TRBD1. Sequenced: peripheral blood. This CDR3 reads CASSGETGTYEQYF. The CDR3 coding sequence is TGTGCCAGCAGTGGGGAGACAGGGACCTACGAGCAGTACTTC. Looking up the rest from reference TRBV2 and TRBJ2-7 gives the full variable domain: EPEVTQTPSHQVTQMGQEVILRCVPISNHLYFYWYRQILGQKVEFLVSFYNNEISEKSEIFDDQFSVERPDGSNFTLKIRSTKLEDSAMYFCASSGETGTYEQYFGPGTRLTVT.